This is a list of T cell receptor beta chains from one sample in a study of T-cell reconstitution after alpha-beta-depleted transplantation in children. TCRdb used MiXCR to reprocess the PCR reads, holding one entry per CDR3 protein. The sample yields 300,000 to 350,000 distinct CDR3 sequences, approximately 23% seen once. The sequencing here drew on PBMCs, mostly from graft donor cells, taken 180 days after TCRalphabeta/CD19-depleted stem cell transplant. The receptors were sampled from a male patient between 10 and 17 years old who had a stem cell transplant for acute lymphoblastic leukemia, so the T cells may come from the graft donor. CDR3s include the opening cysteine and the closing phenylalanine or tryptophan. The D gene is left open where the match is weak. Only part of the rows carry a size: once, few, many, or a class if the clone is expanded.

abundance	j_gene	d_gene	v_gene	CDR3nt	CDR3aa
once	TRBJ2-1	TRBD1	TRBV11-3	TGTGCCAGCAGCTCCCGGACAGGGTCGTTCTACAATGAGCAGTTCTTC	CASSSRTGSFYNEQFF
NA	TRBJ2-5	NA	TRBV20-1	TGCAGTGCTAGAGGAGCGGCGGGCGGGAAAATACAAGAGACCCAGTACTTC	CSARGAAGGKIQETQYF
NA	TRBJ2-3	NA	TRBV5-1	TGCGCCAGCAGGGGTCCAGGTCCCACAGATACGCAGTATTTT	CASRGPGPTDTQYF
NA	TRBJ1-2	NA	TRBV9	TGTGCCAGCAGCGTAATGGGCCTGGGGAACTATGGCTACACCTTC	CASSVMGLGNYGYTF
NA	TRBJ1-5	NA	TRBV24-1	TGTGCCACCAGTGATTTGAACAGGTTGGATCAGCCCCAGCATTTT	CATSDLNRLDQPQHF
many	TRBJ2-3	NA	TRBV4-1	TGCGCCAGCAGCCAAGAAGGGCCCCTAGCGAGCACAGATACGCAGTATTTT	CASSQEGPLASTDTQYF
NA	TRBJ2-5	TRBD1	TRBV20-1	TGCAGTTCCTCCCCCGCGGACAGGGTCAAAGAGACCCAGTACTTC	CSSSPADRVKETQYF
NA	TRBJ2-3	NA	TRBV12-5	TGTGCTAGTGGTTTGGTAAGAGGGAGAACAGATACGCAGTATTTT	CASGLVRGRTDTQYF
NA	TRBJ2-1	NA	TRBV29-1	TGCAGCGTTGTTGGGAGATACTCCTACAATGAGCAGTTCTTC	CSVVGRYSYNEQFF
few	TRBJ2-3	NA	TRBV29-1	TGCAGCGTTGTTACAGGCCACACAGATACGCAGTATTTT	CSVVTGHTDTQYF
NA	TRBJ2-3	TRBD2	TRBV2	TGTGCCAGCAGTGGGACTAGCGGGAGGGCAGATACGCAGTATTTT	CASSGTSGRADTQYF
few	TRBJ2-7	NA	TRBV7-9	TGTGCCAGCAGCTTGCACGGAAACCAATACGAGCAGTACTTC	CASSLHGNQYEQYF
few	TRBJ2-2	TRBD2	TRBV7-3	TGTGCCAGCAGGACTAGCGGGAGTGGGACCGGGGAGCTGTTTTTT	CASRTSGSGTGELFF
NA	TRBJ2-7	TRBD2	TRBV4-2	TGTGCCAGCAGCCAAGGACTAGCGGGAACAGAGCAGTACTTC	CASSQGLAGTEQYF
many	TRBJ2-4	TRBD1	TRBV6-2/TRBV6-3	TGTGCCAGCAGTTCTCCTGTGACAGGGATATCAAACATTCAGTACTTC	CASSSPVTGISNIQYF
NA	TRBJ2-7	NA	TRBV5-1	TGCGCCAGCAGCTTGGCATACAGCTTCTACGAGCAGTACTTC	CASSLAYSFYEQYF
few	TRBJ2-3	TRBD2	TRBV20-1	TGCAGTGCTAGCCCACTAGCGGACCAACCCACAGATACGCAGTATTTT	CSASPLADQPTDTQYF
few	TRBJ2-5	TRBD2	TRBV9	TGTGCCAGCAGCGTCTGGGGGGGTCAAGAGACCCAGTACTTC	CASSVWGGQETQYF
NA	TRBJ2-5	TRBD2	TRBV2	TGTGCCAGCACTCGGCGGGGACTAGCGGGAGTGCAAGAGACCCAGTACTTC	CASTRRGLAGVQETQYF
NA	TRBJ1-5	NA	TRBV5-6	TGTGCCAGCAGCTATCAGGGGCTGCAGCAGCCCCAGCATTTT	CASSYQGLQQPQHF
NA	TRBJ1-3	NA	TRBV6-5	TGTGCCAGCAGTTACTCGAAGACGGGAAACACCATATATTTT	CASSYSKTGNTIYF
few	TRBJ2-7	TRBD1	TRBV12-3/TRBV12-4	TGTGCCAGCAGCCGGGACAGGGGCCGGGAGCAGTACTTC	CASSRDRGREQYF
few	TRBJ2-3	TRBD2	TRBV7-8	TGTGCCAGCTTCAAGGGGACTAGCGGGAGCACAGATACGCAGTATTTT	CASFKGTSGSTDTQYF
NA	TRBJ2-5	TRBD2	TRBV7-8	TGTGCCAGCAGCCCAACCGGGACTAGCCAGACCCAGTACTTC	CASSPTGTSQTQYF
NA	TRBJ2-5	NA	TRBV6-5	TGTGCCAGCAGTTTCCACTCACAAGAGACCCAGTACTTC	CASSFHSQETQYF
few	TRBJ2-6	TRBD1	TRBV12-3/TRBV12-4	TGTGCCACCAGGGGGCCAGGGGCCAACGTCCTGACTTTC	CATRGPGANVLTF
NA	TRBJ2-2	TRBD2	TRBV4-2	TGTGCCAGCAGCCAACAGCTAGCGGGAGTAAACACCGGGGAGCTGTTTTTT	CASSQQLAGVNTGELFF
few	TRBJ2-7	NA	TRBV20-1	TGCAGTCCTAGCAACAGCTACGAGCAGTACTTC	CSPSNSYEQYF
few	TRBJ2-7	TRBD2	TRBV20-1	TGCAGTGCTGCTACTAGCGGGAGGAACCACGAGCAGTACTTC	CSAATSGRNHEQYF
few	TRBJ1-5	NA	TRBV12-3/TRBV12-4	TGTGCCAGCAGTGAGACTTCTCCCGGAGGTCAGCCCCAGCATTTT	CASSETSPGGQPQHF
few	TRBJ2-5	NA	TRBV24-1	TGTGCCACCAGTGATTGGCAGGCAGTGGAGACCCAGTACTTC	CATSDWQAVETQYF
NA	TRBJ2-1	NA	TRBV27	TGTGCCAGCAGTTTATATACAGGGAGCTCCTACAATGAGCAGTTCTTC	CASSLYTGSSYNEQFF
NA	TRBJ2-7	NA	TRBV20-1	TGCAGTGCTCTTCAACAGGATTGGTTCGCCTACGAGCAGTACTTC	CSALQQDWFAYEQYF
few	TRBJ2-1	NA	TRBV7-3	TGTGCCAGCAGCCCCCGGGTCAGGGGTGGGGGCAATGAGCAGTTCTTC	CASSPRVRGGGNEQFF
NA	TRBJ1-1	NA	TRBV12-3/TRBV12-4	TGTGCCAGCAGTTTCTGGTCGGCCGGCACTGAAGCTTTCTTT	CASSFWSAGTEAFF
NA	TRBJ2-1	TRBD1	TRBV7-2	TGTGCCAGCAGCCGGACAGGTATTTACAATGAGCAGTTCTTC	CASSRTGIYNEQFF
NA	TRBJ1-5	NA	TRBV6-2/TRBV6-3	TGTGCCAGCAGCGAGTACGTGACAGGACATCAGCCCCAGCATTTT	CASSEYVTGHQPQHF
NA	TRBJ2-7	NA	TRBV20-1	TGCAGTGCTAGAGCCCATCTTCTGATTTACGAGCAGTACTTC	CSARAHLLIYEQYF
NA	TRBJ1-5	TRBD1	TRBV20-1	TGCAGTGCCCCCCCTGGGACAGGGTCGACTCAGCCCCAGCATTTT	CSAPPGTGSTQPQHF
NA	TRBJ2-1	NA	TRBV12-5	TGTGCTAGTGCTCTATACGAGGCAAGCTCCTACAATGAGCAGTTCTTC	CASALYEASSYNEQFF
NA	TRBJ2-7	NA	TRBV9	TGTGCCAGCAGCGCACCAACTAGTATCGAGCAGTACTTC	CASSAPTSIEQYF
many	TRBJ1-5	NA	TRBV5-6	TGTGCCAGCAGCTCTGGACAGACCTACAATCAGCCCCAGCATTTT	CASSSGQTYNQPQHF
few	TRBJ2-2	TRBD2	TRBV10-1	TGCGCCAGCAGTAGCGGGAGTCTGAGCACCGGGGAGCTGTTTTTT	CASSSGSLSTGELFF
NA	TRBJ2-7	TRBD2	TRBV20-1	TGCAGTGCTCGCGGACTAGCGGGGCTGGAGCAGTACTTC	CSARGLAGLEQYF
few	TRBJ2-7	NA	TRBV29-1	TGCAGCGTTGACGAGGGAACTGGCGAGCAGTACTTC	CSVDEGTGEQYF
few	TRBJ2-6	TRBD1	TRBV7-8	TGTGCCAGCAGCCAAATAGGGGACCGGACAGGGACCTCTGGGGCCAACGTCCTGACTTTC	CASSQIGDRTGTSGANVLTF
NA	TRBJ2-7	NA	TRBV1	TGCACCAGCAGCCAAGATAACGGACTAGCTACGGGCGAGCAGTACTTC	CTSSQDNGLATGEQYF
few	TRBJ2-4	TRBD1	TRBV7-9	TGTGCCAGCAGCTTAGATTCCGAGACAGGGAAAAACATTCAGTACTTC	CASSLDSETGKNIQYF
NA	TRBJ2-7	TRBD2	TRBV10-3	TGTGCCATCAGTGAGGGGCTAGCGGATTACGAGCAGTACTTC	CAISEGLADYEQYF
NA	TRBJ2-7	TRBD2	TRBV29-1	TGCAGCGCCCTTCCGGGACTAGCGGGAGGCGAGCAGTACTTC	CSALPGLAGGEQYF
NA	TRBJ2-5	TRBD2	TRBV7-8	TGTGCCAGCACCCCTTTTAGCGGGAGGAGTGAGACCCAGTACTTC	CASTPFSGRSETQYF
many	TRBJ2-7	NA	TRBV12-3/TRBV12-4	TGTGCCAGCAGTGCGGGTAATTCCTACGAGCAGTACTTC	CASSAGNSYEQYF
few	TRBJ2-7	NA	TRBV6-1	TGTGCCAGCAGTGATGTCAGAGTGAGGTACGAGCAGTACTTC	CASSDVRVRYEQYF
few	TRBJ2-1	TRBD2	TRBV4-1	TGCGCCAGCAGCCAAGGCACCGGGAGGAATGAGCAGTTCTTC	CASSQGTGRNEQFF
NA	TRBJ2-5	NA	TRBV7-6	TGTGCCAGCAGCCCCGATACAGGGCCTCAAGAGACCCAGTACTTC	CASSPDTGPQETQYF
NA	TRBJ2-1	NA	TRBV28	TGTGCCAGCAGTTTTTTCCCCTCGGCCGGGTCCTACAATGAGCAGTTCTTC	CASSFFPSAGSYNEQFF
few	TRBJ2-3	TRBD2	TRBV11-2	TGTGCCAGCAGCTTAGGGACTAGCGGGAGGAAAGATACGCAGTATTTT	CASSLGTSGRKDTQYF
many	TRBJ2-3	TRBD2	TRBV20-1	TGCAGTGCCCCAAGCCAGAGAATAGCGGGAAAAGATACGCAGTATTTT	CSAPSQRIAGKDTQYF
many	TRBJ2-7	NA	TRBV10-1	TGCGCCAGCAGCCTACAGGGAACCTACGAGCAGTACTTC	CASSLQGTYEQYF
NA	TRBJ1-2	TRBD1	TRBV20-1	TGCAGTGCTAGGGGACAGGGGTGGTCCCGTCCCCTCGGGAACTATGGCTACACCTTC	CSARGQGWSRPLGNYGYTF